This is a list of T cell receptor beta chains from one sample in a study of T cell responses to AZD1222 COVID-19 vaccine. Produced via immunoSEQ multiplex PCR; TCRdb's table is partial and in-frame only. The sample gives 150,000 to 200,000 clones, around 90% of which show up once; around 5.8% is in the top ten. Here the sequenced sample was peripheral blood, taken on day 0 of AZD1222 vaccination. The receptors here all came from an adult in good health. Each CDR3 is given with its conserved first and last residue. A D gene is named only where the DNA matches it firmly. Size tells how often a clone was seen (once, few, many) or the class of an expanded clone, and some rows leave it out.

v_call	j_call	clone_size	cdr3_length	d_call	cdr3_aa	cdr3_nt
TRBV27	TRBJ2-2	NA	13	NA	CASRLGPVGELFF	TGTGCCAGCCGATTAGGTCCGGTCGGGGAGCTGTTTTTT
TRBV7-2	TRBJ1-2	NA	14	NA	CASSPSVGSSGYTF	TGTGCCAGCAGCCCCTCCGTAGGCAGTTCGGGCTACACCTTC
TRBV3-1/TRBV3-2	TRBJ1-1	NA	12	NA	CASRAGVTEAFF	TGTGCCAGCAGGGCAGGGGTAACTGAAGCTTTCTTT
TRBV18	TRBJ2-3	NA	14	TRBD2	CASSHRGDPDTQYF	TGTGCCAGCTCACACCGGGGGGACCCAGATACGCAGTATTTT
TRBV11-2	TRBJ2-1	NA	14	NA	CASRLTIENNEQFF	TGTGCCAGCAGGCTGACAATAGAGAACAATGAGCAGTTCTTC
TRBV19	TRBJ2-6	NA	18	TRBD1	CASRPGWQGAAGANVLTF	TGTGCCAGTAGACCCGGGTGGCAGGGGGCTGCAGGGGCCAACGTCCTGACTTTC
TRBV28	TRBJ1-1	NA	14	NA	CASTPLWRVTEAFF	TGTGCCAGCACACCCCTCTGGAGGGTCACTGAAGCTTTCTTT
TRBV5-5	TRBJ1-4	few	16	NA	CASNHSEGPTNEKLFF	TGTGCCAGCAACCATTCCGAGGGCCCGACGAATGAAAAACTGTTTTTT
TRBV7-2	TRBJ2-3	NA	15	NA	CASILKTGGTDTQYF	TGTGCCAGCATTTTGAAGACAGGCGGCACAGATACGCAGTATTTT
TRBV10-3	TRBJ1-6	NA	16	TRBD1	CAISGTGESRNSPLHF	TGTGCCATCAGCGGAACAGGGGAGTCTCGCAATTCACCCCTCCACTTT
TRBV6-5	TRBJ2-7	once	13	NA	CASESGTAYEQYF	TGTGCCAGTGAAAGTGGGACCGCATACGAGCAGTACTTC
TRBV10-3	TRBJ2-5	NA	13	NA	CAIRQGGGETQYF	TGTGCCATCAGACAGGGCGGAGGCGAGACCCAGTACTTC
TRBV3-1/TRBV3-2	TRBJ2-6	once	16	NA	CASRPWDISGANVLTF	TGTGCCAGCAGACCCTGGGACATCTCTGGGGCCAACGTCCTGACTTTC
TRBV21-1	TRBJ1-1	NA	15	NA	CASSIQTSRGGKAFF	TGTGCCAGCAGCATCCAAACTAGCAGGGGAGGGAAAGCTTTCTTT
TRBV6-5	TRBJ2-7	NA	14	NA	CASRARVLSGEQYF	TGTGCCAGCAGAGCACGGGTCCTCTCCGGCGAGCAGTACTTC
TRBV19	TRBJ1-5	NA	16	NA	CASSARGRYSNQPQHF	TGTGCCAGTAGTGCCCGAGGACGGTATAGCAATCAGCCCCAGCATTTT
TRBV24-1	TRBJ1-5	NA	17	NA	CATSGSTGSFGNQPQHF	TGTGCCACCAGTGGCTCAACAGGGAGTTTCGGCAATCAGCCCCAGCATTTT
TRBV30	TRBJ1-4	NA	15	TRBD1	CAWSGGQGLVEKLFF	TGTGCCTGGAGTGGAGGACAGGGGCTGGTTGAAAAACTGTTTTTT
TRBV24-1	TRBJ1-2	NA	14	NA	CATSPAGTQYGYTF	TGTGCCACCAGCCCGGCCGGGACACAATATGGCTACACCTTC
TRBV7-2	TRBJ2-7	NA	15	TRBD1	CASSLTGQGDYEQYF	TGTGCCAGCAGCTTAACGGGACAGGGGGACTACGAGCAGTACTTC
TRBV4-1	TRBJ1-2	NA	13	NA	CASSGVGYYGYTF	TGCGCCAGCAGCGGAGTAGGCTACTATGGCTACACCTTC
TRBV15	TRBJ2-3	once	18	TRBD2	CATSRDFRTSGFTDTQYF	TGTGCCACCAGCAGAGATTTTCGGACTAGCGGTTTCACAGATACGCAGTATTTT
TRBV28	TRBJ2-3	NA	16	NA	CASSFYQRLITDTQYF	TGTGCCAGCAGTTTTTATCAGCGACTGATCACAGATACGCAGTATTTT
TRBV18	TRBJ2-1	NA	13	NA	CASSGLEFGEQFF	TGTGCCAGCTCAGGACTTGAATTTGGTGAGCAGTTCTTC
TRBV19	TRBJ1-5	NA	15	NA	CASSIASSSNQPQHF	TGTGCCAGTAGTATAGCCTCCAGCAGCAATCAGCCCCAGCATTTT
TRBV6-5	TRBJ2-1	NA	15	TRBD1	CASSNGQGAYNEQFF	TGTGCCAGCAGTAACGGACAGGGGGCCTACAATGAGCAGTTCTTC
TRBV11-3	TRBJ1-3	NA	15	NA	CASSFGTGRGNTIYF	TGTGCCAGCAGCTTCGGAACAGGGAGAGGAAACACCATATATTTT
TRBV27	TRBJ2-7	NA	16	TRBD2	CASSPGTLREGYEQYF	TGTGCCAGCAGTCCCGGAACGTTGCGGGAGGGCTACGAGCAGTACTTC
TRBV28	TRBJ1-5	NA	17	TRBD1	CASNPPGGAQSGQPQHF	TGTGCCAGCAATCCCCCAGGGGGCGCACAAAGTGGTCAGCCCCAGCATTTT
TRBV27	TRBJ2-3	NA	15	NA	CASSTLIGRVDTQYF	TGTGCCAGCAGTACTCTAATCGGGCGAGTTGACACGCAGTATTTT
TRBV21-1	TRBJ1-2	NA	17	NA	CASSTALRDRENYGYTF	TGTGCCAGCAGCACGGCGTTACGGGACAGGGAAAACTATGGCTACACCTTC
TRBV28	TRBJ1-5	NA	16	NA	CASSLKVWTSNQPQHF	TGTGCCAGCAGCTTAAAAGTCTGGACGAGCAATCAGCCCCAGCATTTT
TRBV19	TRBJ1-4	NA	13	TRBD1	CASSGQGNEKLFF	TGTGCCAGTAGTGGACAGGGGAATGAAAAACTGTTTTTT
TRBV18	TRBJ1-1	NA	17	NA	CASSSLASGIMNTEAFF	TGTGCCAGCTCCTCACTCGCCTCCGGCATCATGAACACTGAAGCTTTCTTT
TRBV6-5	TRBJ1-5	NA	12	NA	CASSLELKPQHF	TGTGCCAGCAGTCTAGAGCTAAAGCCCCAGCATTTT
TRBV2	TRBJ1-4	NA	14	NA	CASSEPSEGRKLFF	TGTGCCAGCAGTGAACCGTCGGAGGGGAGGAAACTGTTTTTT
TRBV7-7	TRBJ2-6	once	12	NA	CATASGANVLTF	TGTGCTACCGCGTCTGGGGCCAACGTCCTGACTTTC
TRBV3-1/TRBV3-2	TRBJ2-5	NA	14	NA	CASSSTQGEETQYF	TGTGCCAGCAGCTCCACGCAGGGAGAAGAGACCCAGTACTTC
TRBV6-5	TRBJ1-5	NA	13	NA	CASSYGVNQPQHF	TGTGCCAGCAGTTACGGGGTCAATCAGCCCCAGCATTTT
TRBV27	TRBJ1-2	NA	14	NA	CASSPQSINYGYTF	TGTGCCAGCAGTCCACAGTCAATTAACTATGGCTACACCTTC
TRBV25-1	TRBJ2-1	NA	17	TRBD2	CASSASELAGTYNEQFF	TGTGCCAGCAGTGCCTCGGAACTAGCGGGGACTTACAATGAGCAGTTCTTC
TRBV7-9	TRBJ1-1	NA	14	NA	CASSFPDGNTEAFF	TGTGCCAGCAGCTTTCCCGACGGGAACACTGAAGCTTTCTTT
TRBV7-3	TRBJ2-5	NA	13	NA	CASSLGVRETQYF	TGTGCCAGCAGCTTAGGGGTGCGAGAGACCCAGTACTTC
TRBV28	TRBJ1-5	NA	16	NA	CASSLRPTRSNQPQHF	TGTGCCAGCAGTTTACGCCCGACGAGGAGCAATCAGCCCCAGCATTTT
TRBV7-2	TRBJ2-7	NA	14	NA	CASSLARSSYEQYF	TGTGCCAGCAGCTTAGCCAGGAGCTCCTACGAGCAGTACTTC
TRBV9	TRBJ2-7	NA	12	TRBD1	CASSADREKQYF	TGTGCCAGCAGCGCGGACAGGGAAAAGCAGTACTTC
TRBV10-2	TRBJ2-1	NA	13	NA	CASLSGARGEQFF	TGCGCCAGCCTCTCGGGGGCGCGGGGTGAGCAGTTCTTC
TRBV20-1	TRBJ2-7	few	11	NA	CSASDYYEQYF	TGCAGTGCTAGTGATTACTACGAGCAGTACTTC
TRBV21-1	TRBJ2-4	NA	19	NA	CAIPRQQPGTRGGKNIQYF	TGTGCCATCCCTCGACAGCAACCAGGGACCAGGGGGGGCAAAAACATTCAGTACTTC
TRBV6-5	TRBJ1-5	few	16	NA	CASSYRYGKGNQPQHF	TGTGCCAGCAGTTACCGGTATGGGAAAGGCAATCAGCCCCAGCATTTT
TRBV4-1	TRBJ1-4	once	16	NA	CASSQGTVATNEKLFF	TGCGCCAGCAGCCAAGGGACGGTAGCAACTAATGAAAAACTGTTTTTT
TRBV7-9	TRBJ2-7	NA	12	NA	CAGQREDYEQYF	TGTGCCGGCCAACGAGAGGACTACGAGCAGTACTTC
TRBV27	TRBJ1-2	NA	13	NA	CASSPRTAYGYTF	TGTGCCAGCAGTCCTAGGACGGCCTATGGCTACACCTTC
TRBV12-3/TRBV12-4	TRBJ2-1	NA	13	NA	CASSLDLMYEQFF	TGTGCCAGCAGTTTAGATCTGATGTATGAGCAGTTCTTC
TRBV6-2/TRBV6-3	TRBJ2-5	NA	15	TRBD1	CASSNSRTGMKTQYF	TGTGCCAGCAGTAACTCTCGGACAGGGATGAAGACCCAGTACTTC
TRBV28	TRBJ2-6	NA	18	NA	CASSSPLQVLSGANVLTF	TGTGCCAGCAGTTCCCCCCTGCAGGTCCTCTCTGGGGCCAACGTCCTGACTTTC
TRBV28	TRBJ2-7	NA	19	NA	CASSSVPGHSATPSYEQYF	TGTGCCAGCAGTTCCGTACCGGGCCACTCGGCCACTCCCTCCTACGAGCAGTACTTC
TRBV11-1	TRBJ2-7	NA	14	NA	CASRLTRGVYEQYF	TGTGCCAGCAGATTAACCCGCGGGGTCTACGAGCAGTACTTC
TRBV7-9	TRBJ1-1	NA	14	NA	CASSLDGQYTEAFF	TGTGCCAGCAGCTTAGATGGACAGTACACTGAAGCTTTCTTT
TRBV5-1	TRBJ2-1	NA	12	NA	CASADSGQGKFF	TGCGCCAGCGCCGACTCTGGGCAGGGGAAGTTCTTC